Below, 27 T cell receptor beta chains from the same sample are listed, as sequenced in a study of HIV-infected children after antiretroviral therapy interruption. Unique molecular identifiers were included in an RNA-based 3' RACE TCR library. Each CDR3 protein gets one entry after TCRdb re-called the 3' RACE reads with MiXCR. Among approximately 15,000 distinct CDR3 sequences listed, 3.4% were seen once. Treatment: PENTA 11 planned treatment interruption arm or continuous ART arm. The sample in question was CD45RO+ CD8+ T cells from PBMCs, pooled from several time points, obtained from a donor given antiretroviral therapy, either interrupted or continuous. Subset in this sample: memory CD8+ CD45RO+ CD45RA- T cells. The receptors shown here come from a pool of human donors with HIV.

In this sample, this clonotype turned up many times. The CDR3 loop reads CASRSSFMNTEAFF. The CDR3 nucleotides are TGTGCCAGCAGATCGAGTTTCATGAACACTGAAGCTTTCTTT. V is TRBV3-1 and J is TRBJ1-1, with D unresolved. The V end lost 6 bases, the J end lost 0 bases, and 11 bases lay between the germline ends. The CDR3 extends over 14 amino acids. CDR1 and CDR2 (germline): LGHDT, YNNKEL (reference sequence). Variable domain in full (rest from reference TRBV3-1 and TRBJ1-1): DTAVSQTPKYLVTQMGNDKSIKCEQNLGHDTMYWYKQDSKKFLKIMFSYNNKELIINETVPNRFSPKSPDKAHLNLHINSLELGDSAVYFCASRSSFMNTEAFFGQGTRLTVV.

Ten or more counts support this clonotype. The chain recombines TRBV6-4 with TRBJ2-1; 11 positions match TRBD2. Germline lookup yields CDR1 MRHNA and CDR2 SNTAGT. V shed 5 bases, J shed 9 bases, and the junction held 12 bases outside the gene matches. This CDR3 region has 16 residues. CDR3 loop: CASSYIAGGPAAEQFF. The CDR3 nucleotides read TGTGCCAGCAGTTATATAGCGGGGGGGCCGGCGGCTGAGCAGTTCTTC.

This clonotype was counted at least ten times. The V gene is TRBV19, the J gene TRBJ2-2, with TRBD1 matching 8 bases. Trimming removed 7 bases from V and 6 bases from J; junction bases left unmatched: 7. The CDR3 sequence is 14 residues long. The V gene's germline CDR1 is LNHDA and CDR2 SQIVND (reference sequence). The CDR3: CASTGQVLPGELFF. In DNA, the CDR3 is TGTGCCAGTACGGGACAGGTATTGCCCGGGGAGCTGTTTTTT.

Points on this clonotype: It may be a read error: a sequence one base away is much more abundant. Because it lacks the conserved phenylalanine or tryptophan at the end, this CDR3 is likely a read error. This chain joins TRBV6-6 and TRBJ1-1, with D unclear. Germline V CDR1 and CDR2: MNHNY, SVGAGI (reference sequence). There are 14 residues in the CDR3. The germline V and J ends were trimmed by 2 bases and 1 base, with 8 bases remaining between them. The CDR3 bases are TGTGCCAGCAGTTACGGAACGGGGAACACTGAAGCTTTCTTA. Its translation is CASSYGTGNTEAFL.

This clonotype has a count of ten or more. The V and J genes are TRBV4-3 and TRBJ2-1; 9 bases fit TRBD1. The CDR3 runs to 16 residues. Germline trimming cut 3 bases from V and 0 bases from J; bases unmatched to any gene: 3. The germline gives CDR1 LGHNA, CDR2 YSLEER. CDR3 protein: CASSQQGQGSYNEQFF. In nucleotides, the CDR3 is TGCGCCAGCAGCCAGCAGGGACAGGGCTCCTACAATGAGCAGTTCTTC.

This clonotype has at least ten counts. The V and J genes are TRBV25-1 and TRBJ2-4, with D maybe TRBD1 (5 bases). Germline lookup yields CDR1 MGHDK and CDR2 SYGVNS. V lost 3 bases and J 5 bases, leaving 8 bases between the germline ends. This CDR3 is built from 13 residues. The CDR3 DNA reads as TGTGCCAGCAGTGATGGGGCAGAAAACATTCAGTACTTC. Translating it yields CASSDGAENIQYF.

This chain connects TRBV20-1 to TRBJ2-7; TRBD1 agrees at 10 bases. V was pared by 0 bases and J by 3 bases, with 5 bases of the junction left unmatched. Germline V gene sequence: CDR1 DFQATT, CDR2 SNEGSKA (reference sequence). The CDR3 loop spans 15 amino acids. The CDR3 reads CSAREGRDRGYEQYF. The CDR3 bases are TGCAGTGCTAGAGAGGGTAGGGACAGGGGCTACGAGCAGTACTTC.

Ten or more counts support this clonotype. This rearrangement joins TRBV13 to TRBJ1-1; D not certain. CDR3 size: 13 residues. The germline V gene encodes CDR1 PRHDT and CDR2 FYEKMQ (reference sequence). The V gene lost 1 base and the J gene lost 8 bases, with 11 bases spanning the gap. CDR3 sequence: CASSLASWGEAFF. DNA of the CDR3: TGTGCCAGCAGCTTAGCAAGTTGGGGAGAAGCTTTCTTT.

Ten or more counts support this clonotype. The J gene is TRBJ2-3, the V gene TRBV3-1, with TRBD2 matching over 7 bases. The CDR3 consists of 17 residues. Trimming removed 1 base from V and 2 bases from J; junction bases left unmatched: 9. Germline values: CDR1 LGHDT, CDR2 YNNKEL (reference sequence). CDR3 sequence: CASSQVSPAGITDTQYF. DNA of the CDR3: TGTGCCAGCAGCCAAGTCTCGCCAGCGGGGATCACAGATACGCAGTATTTT.

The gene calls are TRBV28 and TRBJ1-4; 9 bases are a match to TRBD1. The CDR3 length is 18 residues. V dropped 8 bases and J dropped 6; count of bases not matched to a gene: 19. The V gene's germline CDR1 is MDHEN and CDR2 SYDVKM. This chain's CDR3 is CASSPLETGGAWDEKLFF. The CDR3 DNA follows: TGTGCCAGCTCCCCTTTGGAAACAGGGGGCGCCTGGGATGAAAAACTGTTTTTT.

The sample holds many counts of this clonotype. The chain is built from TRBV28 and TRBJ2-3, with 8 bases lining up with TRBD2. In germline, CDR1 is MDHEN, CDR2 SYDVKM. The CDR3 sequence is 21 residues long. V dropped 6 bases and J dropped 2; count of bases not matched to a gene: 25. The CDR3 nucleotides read TGTGCCAGCAGCCCCGTGTGGGGGGTCCCATTACTAGCGGACCTCACAGATACGCAGTATTTT. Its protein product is CASSPVWGVPLLADLTDTQYF.

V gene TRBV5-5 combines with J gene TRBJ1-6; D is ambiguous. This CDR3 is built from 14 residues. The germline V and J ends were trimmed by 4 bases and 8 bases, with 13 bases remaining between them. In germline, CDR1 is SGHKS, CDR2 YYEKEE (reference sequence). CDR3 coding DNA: TGTGCCAGCAGCCGACGGCCGGCGGATTCACCCCTCCACTTT. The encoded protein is CASSRRPADSPLHF.

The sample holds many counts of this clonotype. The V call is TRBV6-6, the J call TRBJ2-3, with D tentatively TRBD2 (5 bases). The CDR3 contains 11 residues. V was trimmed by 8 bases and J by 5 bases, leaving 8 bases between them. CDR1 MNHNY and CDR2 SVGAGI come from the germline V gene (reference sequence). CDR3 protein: CASLALDTQYF. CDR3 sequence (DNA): TGTGCCAGCCTAGCACTAGATACGCAGTATTTT.

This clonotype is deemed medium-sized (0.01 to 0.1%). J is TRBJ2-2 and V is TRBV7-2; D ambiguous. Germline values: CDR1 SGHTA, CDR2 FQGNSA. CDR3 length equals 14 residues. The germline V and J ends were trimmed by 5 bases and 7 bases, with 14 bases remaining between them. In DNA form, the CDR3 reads TGTGCCAGCAGCCCCGCCCTAGGCGGCGGGGAGCTGTTTTTT. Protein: CASSPALGGGELFF.

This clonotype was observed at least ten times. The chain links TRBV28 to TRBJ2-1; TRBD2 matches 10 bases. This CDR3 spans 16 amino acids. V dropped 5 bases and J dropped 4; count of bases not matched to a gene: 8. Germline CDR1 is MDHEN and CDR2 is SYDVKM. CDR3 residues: CASSPRLAGVYNEQFF. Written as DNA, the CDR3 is TGTGCCAGCAGTCCTCGCCTAGCGGGGGTTTACAATGAGCAGTTCTTC. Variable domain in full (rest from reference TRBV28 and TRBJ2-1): DVKVTQSSRYLVKRTGEKVFLECVQDMDHENMFWYRQDPGLGLRLIYFSYDVKMKEKGDIPEGYSVSREKKERFSLILESASTNQTSMYLCASSPRLAGVYNEQFFGPGTRLTVL.

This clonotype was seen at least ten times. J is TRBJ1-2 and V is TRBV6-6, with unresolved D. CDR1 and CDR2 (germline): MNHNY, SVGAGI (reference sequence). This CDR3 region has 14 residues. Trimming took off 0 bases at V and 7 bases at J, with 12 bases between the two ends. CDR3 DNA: TGTGCCAGCAGTTACTCGGCAGCTACGGGTGGCTACACCTTC. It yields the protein CASSYSAATGGYTF.

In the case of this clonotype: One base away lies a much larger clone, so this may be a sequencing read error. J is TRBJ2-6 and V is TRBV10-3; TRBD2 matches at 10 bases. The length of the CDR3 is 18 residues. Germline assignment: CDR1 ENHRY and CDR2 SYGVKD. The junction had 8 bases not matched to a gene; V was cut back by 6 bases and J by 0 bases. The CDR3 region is CAISPGLAVVSGANVLTF. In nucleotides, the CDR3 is TGTGCCATCAGCCCAGGACTAGCGGTGGTCTCTGGGGCCAACGTCCTGACTTTC.

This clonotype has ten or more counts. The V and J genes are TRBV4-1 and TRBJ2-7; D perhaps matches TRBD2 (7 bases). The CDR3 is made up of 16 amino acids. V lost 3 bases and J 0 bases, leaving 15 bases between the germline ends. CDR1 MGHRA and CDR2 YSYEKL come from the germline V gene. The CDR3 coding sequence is TGCGCCAGCAGCCAGGGAGGGGGTATTCCCTCCTACGAGCAGTACTTC. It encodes CASSQGGGIPSYEQYF.

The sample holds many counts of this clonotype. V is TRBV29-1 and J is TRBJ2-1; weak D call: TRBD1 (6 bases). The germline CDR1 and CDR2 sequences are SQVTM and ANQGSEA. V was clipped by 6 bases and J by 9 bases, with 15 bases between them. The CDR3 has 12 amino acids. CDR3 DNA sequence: TGCAGCGTGGGATCCGGGACAACTGAGCAGTTCTTC. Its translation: CSVGSGTTEQFF.

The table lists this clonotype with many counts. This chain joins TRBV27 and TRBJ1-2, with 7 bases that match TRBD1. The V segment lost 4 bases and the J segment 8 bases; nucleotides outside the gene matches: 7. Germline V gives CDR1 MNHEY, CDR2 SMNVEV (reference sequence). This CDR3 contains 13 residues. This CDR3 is CASSSSTGSGYTF. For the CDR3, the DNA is TGTGCCAGCAGTTCCTCGACAGGGAGCGGCTACACCTTC.

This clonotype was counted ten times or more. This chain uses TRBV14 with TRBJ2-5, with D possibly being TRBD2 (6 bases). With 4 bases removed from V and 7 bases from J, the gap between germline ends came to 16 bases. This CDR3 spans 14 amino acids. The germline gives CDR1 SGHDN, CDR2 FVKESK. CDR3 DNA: TGTGCCAGCAGCCCTGAACCGGGGCGGGGGACCCAGTACTTC. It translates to CASSPEPGRGTQYF.

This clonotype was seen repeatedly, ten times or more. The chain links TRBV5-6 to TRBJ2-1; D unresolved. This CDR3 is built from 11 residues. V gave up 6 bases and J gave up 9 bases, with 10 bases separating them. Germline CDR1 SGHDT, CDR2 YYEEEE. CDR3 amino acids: CASIMGSEQFF. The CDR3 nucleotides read TGTGCCAGCATCATGGGGTCTGAGCAGTTCTTC.

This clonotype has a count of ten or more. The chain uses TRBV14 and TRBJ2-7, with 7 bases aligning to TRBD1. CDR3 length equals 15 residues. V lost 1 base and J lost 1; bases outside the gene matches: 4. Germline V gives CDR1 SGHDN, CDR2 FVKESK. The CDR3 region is CASSQGTGFSYEQYF. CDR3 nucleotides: TGTGCCAGCAGCCAAGGGACAGGCTTTTCCTACGAGCAGTACTTC.

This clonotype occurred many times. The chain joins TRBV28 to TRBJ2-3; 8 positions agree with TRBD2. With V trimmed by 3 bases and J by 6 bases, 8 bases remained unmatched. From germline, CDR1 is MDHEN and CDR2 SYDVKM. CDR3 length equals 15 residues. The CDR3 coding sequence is TGTGCCAGCAGTTTCTCGGGGGGGCAAGTGGATACGCAGTATTTT. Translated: CASSFSGGQVDTQYF.

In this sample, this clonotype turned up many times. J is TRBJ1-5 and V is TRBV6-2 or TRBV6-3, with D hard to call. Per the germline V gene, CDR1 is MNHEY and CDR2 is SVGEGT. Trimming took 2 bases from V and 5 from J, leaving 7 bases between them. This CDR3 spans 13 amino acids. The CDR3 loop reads CASSYRKDQPQHF. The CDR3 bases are TGTGCCAGCAGTTACAGGAAGGATCAGCCCCAGCATTTT.

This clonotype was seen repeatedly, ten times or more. CDR3 amino acids: CASSTGGHYGYTF. The CDR3, as DNA: TGTGCCAGCAGTACAGGGGGCCACTATGGCTACACCTTC. The rearrangement links TRBV27 to TRBJ1-2; TRBD1 agrees at 9 bases. The germline V gene encodes CDR1 MNHEY and CDR2 SMNVEV (reference sequence). CDR3 length: 13 residues. With V trimmed by 5 bases and J by 3 bases, 1 base remained unmatched.

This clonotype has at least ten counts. The CDR3 bases are TGTGCCAGCAGCTTAGCAATTTCGGGTCCGGACAATGAGCAGTTCTTC. This encodes CASSLAISGPDNEQFF. The rearrangement links TRBV7-2 to TRBJ2-1; D is undetermined. V shed 0 bases and J shed 5 bases, with 14 bases lying between them. Germline loops: CDR1 SGHTA, CDR2 FQGNSA. The CDR3 length is 16 residues. The whole variable domain, remainder taken from reference TRBV7-2 and TRBJ2-1, is GAGVSQSPSNKVTEKGKDVELRCDPISGHTALYWYRQSLGQGLEFLIYFQGNSAPDKSGLPSDRFSAERTGGSVSTLTIQRTQQEDSAVYLCASSLAISGPDNEQFFGPGTRLTVL.